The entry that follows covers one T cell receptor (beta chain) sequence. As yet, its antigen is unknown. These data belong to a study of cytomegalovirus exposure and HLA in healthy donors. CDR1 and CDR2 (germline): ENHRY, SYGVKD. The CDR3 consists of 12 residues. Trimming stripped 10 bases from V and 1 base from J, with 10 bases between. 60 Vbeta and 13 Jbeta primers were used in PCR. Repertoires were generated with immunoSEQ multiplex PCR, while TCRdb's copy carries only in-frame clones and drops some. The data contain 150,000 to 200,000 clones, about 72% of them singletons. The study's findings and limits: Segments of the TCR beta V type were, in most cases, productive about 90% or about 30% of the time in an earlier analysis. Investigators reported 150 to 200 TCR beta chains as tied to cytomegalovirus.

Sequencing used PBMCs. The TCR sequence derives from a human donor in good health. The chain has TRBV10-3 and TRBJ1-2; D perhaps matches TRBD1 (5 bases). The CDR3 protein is CATRTFNYGYTF. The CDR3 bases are TGTGCCACCCGGACATTTAACTATGGCTACACCTTC.